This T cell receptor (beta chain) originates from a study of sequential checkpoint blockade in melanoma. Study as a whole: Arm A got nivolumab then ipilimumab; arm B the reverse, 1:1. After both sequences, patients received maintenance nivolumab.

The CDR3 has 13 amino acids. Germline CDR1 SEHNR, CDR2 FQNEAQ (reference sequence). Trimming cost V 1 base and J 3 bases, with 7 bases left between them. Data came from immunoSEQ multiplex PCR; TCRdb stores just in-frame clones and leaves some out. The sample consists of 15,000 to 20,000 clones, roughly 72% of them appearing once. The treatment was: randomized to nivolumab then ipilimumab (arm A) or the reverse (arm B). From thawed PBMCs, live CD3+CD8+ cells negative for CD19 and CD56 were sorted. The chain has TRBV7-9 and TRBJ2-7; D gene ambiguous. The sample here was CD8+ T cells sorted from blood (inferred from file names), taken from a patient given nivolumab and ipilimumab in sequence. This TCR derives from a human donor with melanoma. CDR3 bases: TGTGCCAGCAGCTTAGGTCCCCACTACGAGCAGTACTTC. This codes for CASSLGPHYEQYF.